This TCR beta chain is from a study of blood T cells in healthy people across ages. The second PCR ran about 6 to 12 cycles with a sample-barcoded 5' primer and J-beta primers. From the 5' RACE reads, TCRdb called clonotypes with MiXCR, one entry per CDR3 protein. The table lists approximately 800,000 distinct CDR3 sequences, 20% to 30% of them singletons. These data are also associated with another study on T cells of mothers and their children. That investigation notes: RNA extracted was entirely used for cDNA synthesis, about 1.6 ug per 15 ul. TCR recombination output is shaped by thymic selection similarly in related and unrelated pairs.

This clonotype was obtained from a boy younger than 18 in good health. The material sequenced was blood.

CDR3 DNA sequence: TGTGCCAGCAGCTTATATGTAGGACCGAACTATGGCTACACCTTC. Its translation: CASSLYVGPNYGYTF. The chain is built from TRBV6-5 and TRBJ1-2; D gene ambiguous. Germline CDR1 reads MNHEY; CDR2 reads SVGAGI. V lost 6 bases to trimming and J lost 2 bases, with 16 bases between them. This CDR3 is built from 15 residues.